These T cell receptor beta chains were read from a single sample in a study of blood T cells in healthy people across ages. Via MiXCR, TCRdb re-called the 5' RACE reads, giving one row per CDR3 protein. The sample includes around 970,000 distinct CDR3 sequences, roughly half of them seen just once. Sequencing input: blood. These receptors were taken from a woman aged 55-69 years in good health. Both conserved end residues are part of each CDR3. The order of the fields is J gene, clone size, V gene, D gene, CDR3 protein, CDR3 DNA. D genes are given only for firm matches. Not all rows give a size; the values are once, few, many and, for expanded clones, a class.

J gene: TRBJ2-1; clone size: few; V gene: TRBV29-1; D gene: NA; CDR3 protein: CSVEATPQGEQFF; CDR3 DNA: TGCAGCGTTGAGGCTACTCCCCAAGGTGAGCAGTTCTTC
J gene: TRBJ2-7; clone size: NA; V gene: TRBV6-2/TRBV6-3; D gene: NA; CDR3 protein: CASSMGLLPYEQYF; CDR3 DNA: TGTGCCAGCAGTATGGGCCTTCTGCCCTACGAGCAGTACTTC
J gene: TRBJ2-4; clone size: NA; V gene: TRBV20-1; D gene: TRBD1; CDR3 protein: CSASVDRAGSLNIQYF; CDR3 DNA: TGCAGTGCTAGCGTGGACAGGGCGGGATCCCTAAACATTCAGTACTTC
J gene: TRBJ2-3; clone size: NA; V gene: TRBV6-2/TRBV6-3; D gene: NA; CDR3 protein: CASSSSLGFTDTQYF; CDR3 DNA: TGTGCCAGCAGTTCTTCCTTGGGATTCACAGATACGCAGTATTTT
J gene: TRBJ1-2; clone size: NA; V gene: TRBV7-3; D gene: TRBD1; CDR3 protein: CASSPQQGYGYGYTF; CDR3 DNA: TGTGCCAGCAGCCCTCAACAGGGGTATGGTTATGGCTACACCTTC
J gene: TRBJ1-2; clone size: few; V gene: TRBV21-1; D gene: NA; CDR3 protein: CASSRQGAVYGYTF; CDR3 DNA: TGTGCCAGCAGCAGACAGGGGGCTGTCTATGGCTACACCTTC
J gene: TRBJ2-5; clone size: few; V gene: TRBV28; D gene: TRBD2; CDR3 protein: CASSFPGLAGVQTQYF; CDR3 DNA: TGTGCCAGCAGTTTCCCGGGACTAGCGGGAGTCCAGACCCAGTACTTC
J gene: TRBJ2-7; clone size: NA; V gene: TRBV2; D gene: NA; CDR3 protein: CASSEAPRSGVYF; CDR3 DNA: TGTGCCAGCAGTGAAGCGCCCAGGTCCGGAGTGTACTTC
J gene: TRBJ2-3; clone size: NA; V gene: TRBV7-2; D gene: TRBD2; CDR3 protein: CASSLVVAGGGGLADTQYF; CDR3 DNA: TGTGCCAGCAGCTTAGTGGTAGCGGGAGGGGGAGGGTTAGCAGATACGCAGTATTTT
J gene: TRBJ1-6; clone size: NA; V gene: TRBV4-1; D gene: NA; CDR3 protein: CASSQMVDNQGSPLHF; CDR3 DNA: TGCGCCAGCAGCCAAATGGTCGATAACCAAGGGTCACCCCTCCACTTT
J gene: TRBJ2-5; clone size: NA; V gene: TRBV4-3; D gene: TRBD1; CDR3 protein: CASSQDLGTVRQETQYF; CDR3 DNA: TGCGCCAGCAGCCAAGATTTAGGGACAGTCAGACAAGAGACCCAGTACTTC
J gene: TRBJ1-1; clone size: NA; V gene: TRBV25-1; D gene: TRBD1; CDR3 protein: CASRLGTAMNTEAFF; CDR3 DNA: TGTGCCAGCAGGTTAGGGACAGCCATGAACACTGAAGCTTTCTTT
J gene: TRBJ1-5; clone size: once; V gene: TRBV6-2/TRBV6-3; D gene: NA; CDR3 protein: CVSSYSQGRNQPQHF; CDR3 DNA: TGTGTCAGCAGTTACTCTCAGGGGCGAAATCAGCCCCAGCATTTT
J gene: TRBJ2-4; clone size: NA; V gene: TRBV3-1; D gene: NA; CDR3 protein: CASSQDYIQYF; CDR3 DNA: TGTGCCAGCAGCCAGGACTACATTCAGTACTTC
J gene: TRBJ2-3; clone size: NA; V gene: TRBV4-3; D gene: NA; CDR3 protein: CASSPGPLDTQYF; CDR3 DNA: TGCGCCAGCAGCCCAGGGCCCCTGGATACGCAGTATTTT
J gene: TRBJ2-3; clone size: NA; V gene: TRBV7-6; D gene: NA; CDR3 protein: CASSPLRGEDTQYF; CDR3 DNA: TGTGCCAGCAGCCCACTCCGCGGGGAAGATACGCAGTATTTT
J gene: TRBJ2-3; clone size: NA; V gene: TRBV3-1; D gene: TRBD2; CDR3 protein: CASSQRLAGQMRSDTQYF; CDR3 DNA: TGTGCCAGCAGCCAAAGACTAGCGGGTCAAATGCGATCAGATACGCAGTATTTT
J gene: TRBJ2-7; clone size: NA; V gene: TRBV5-1; D gene: TRBD2; CDR3 protein: CASSLLAGGGDEQYF; CDR3 DNA: TGCGCCAGCAGCTTGTTGGCGGGAGGAGGGGACGAGCAGTACTTC
J gene: TRBJ2-5; clone size: NA; V gene: TRBV20-1; D gene: NA; CDR3 protein: CSAPKSGVFQETQYF; CDR3 DNA: TGCAGTGCTCCTAAATCGGGAGTTTTTCAAGAGACCCAGTACTTC
J gene: TRBJ2-7; clone size: NA; V gene: TRBV6-2/TRBV6-3; D gene: TRBD2; CDR3 protein: CASSYRQAAGGRSNEQYF; CDR3 DNA: TGTGCCAGCAGTTACCGGCAGGCCGCGGGCGGGAGAAGCAACGAGCAGTACTTC
J gene: TRBJ2-7; clone size: NA; V gene: TRBV12-3/TRBV12-4; D gene: NA; CDR3 protein: CASRVVGDCEQYF; CDR3 DNA: TGTGCCAGCAGAGTAGTTGGAGATTGCGAGCAGTACTTC
J gene: TRBJ1-5; clone size: NA; V gene: TRBV2; D gene: NA; CDR3 protein: CASRDWGNQPQHF; CDR3 DNA: TGTGCCAGCAGAGACTGGGGCAATCAGCCCCAGCATTTT
J gene: TRBJ2-7; clone size: once; V gene: TRBV11-2; D gene: NA; CDR3 protein: CASSAPPTGSSEQYF; CDR3 DNA: TGTGCCAGCAGCGCGCCCCCGACGGGGTCGAGTGAGCAGTACTTC
J gene: TRBJ2-7; clone size: few; V gene: TRBV29-1; D gene: TRBD2; CDR3 protein: CSVVTSSSYEQYF; CDR3 DNA: TGCAGCGTTGTGACTAGCAGCTCCTACGAGCAGTACTTC
J gene: TRBJ2-1; clone size: NA; V gene: TRBV20-1; D gene: NA; CDR3 protein: CSARGLDEQFF; CDR3 DNA: TGCAGTGCTAGGGGGCTAGATGAGCAGTTCTTC
J gene: TRBJ1-2; clone size: NA; V gene: TRBV4-1; D gene: NA; CDR3 protein: CASSPGIFYGYTF; CDR3 DNA: TGCGCCAGCAGCCCAGGGATATTCTATGGCTACACCTTC
J gene: TRBJ2-3; clone size: NA; V gene: TRBV7-8; D gene: TRBD2; CDR3 protein: CASSWTSLKDTQYF; CDR3 DNA: TGTGCCAGCAGCTGGACTAGTCTAAAAGATACGCAGTATTTT
J gene: TRBJ2-3; clone size: few; V gene: TRBV12-3/TRBV12-4; D gene: NA; CDR3 protein: CASSLADLADTQYF; CDR3 DNA: TGTGCCAGCAGTTTAGCGGACTTAGCAGATACGCAGTATTTT
J gene: TRBJ2-6; clone size: many; V gene: TRBV30; D gene: NA; CDR3 protein: CAWSGGSGANVLTF; CDR3 DNA: TGTGCCTGGAGTGGGGGCTCTGGGGCCAACGTCCTGACTTTC
J gene: TRBJ2-3; clone size: NA; V gene: TRBV29-1; D gene: TRBD1; CDR3 protein: CSVEPARAWTGVTDTQYF; CDR3 DNA: TGCAGCGTTGAACCGGCGCGAGCTTGGACAGGGGTTACAGATACGCAGTATTTT
J gene: TRBJ2-3; clone size: NA; V gene: TRBV3-1; D gene: NA; CDR3 protein: CASSQEARSDTQYF; CDR3 DNA: TGTGCCAGCAGCCAAGAAGCTAGATCAGATACGCAGTATTTT
J gene: TRBJ2-5; clone size: NA; V gene: TRBV12-3/TRBV12-4; D gene: TRBD2; CDR3 protein: CASNPRTSGRGGYYNEQYF; CDR3 DNA: TGTGCCAGCAACCCCCGGACTAGCGGGAGGGGAGGCTACTACAATGAGCAGTACTTC
J gene: TRBJ2-3; clone size: few; V gene: TRBV15; D gene: NA; CDR3 protein: CATSRQAGDTQYF; CDR3 DNA: TGTGCCACCAGCCGCCAAGCTGGAGATACGCAGTATTTT
J gene: TRBJ2-4; clone size: NA; V gene: TRBV27; D gene: TRBD2; CDR3 protein: CASSEPAGAGAKNIQYF; CDR3 DNA: TGTGCCAGCAGTGAACCAGCGGGAGCGGGAGCCAAAAACATTCAGTACTTC
J gene: TRBJ2-5; clone size: NA; V gene: TRBV7-9; D gene: NA; CDR3 protein: CASSLAGVRLYF; CDR3 DNA: TGTGCCAGCAGCTTAGCCGGGGTGCGGCTGTACTTC
J gene: TRBJ2-1; clone size: NA; V gene: TRBV6-2/TRBV6-3; D gene: NA; CDR3 protein: CASSYGSHNEQFF; CDR3 DNA: TGTGCCAGCAGTTACGGCTCTCACAATGAGCAGTTCTTC
J gene: TRBJ2-2; clone size: many; V gene: TRBV6-1; D gene: NA; CDR3 protein: CASSEAVTNTGELFF; CDR3 DNA: TGTGCCAGCAGTGAAGCTGTTACGAACACCGGGGAGCTGTTTTTT
J gene: TRBJ2-1; clone size: few; V gene: TRBV18; D gene: NA; CDR3 protein: CASLNRNEQFF; CDR3 DNA: TGTGCCAGCCTAAACAGGAATGAGCAGTTCTTC
J gene: TRBJ2-3; clone size: NA; V gene: TRBV3-1; D gene: TRBD2; CDR3 protein: CTSSQGGSGSTDTQYF; CDR3 DNA: TGTACCAGCAGCCAAGGAGGTAGCGGGTCGACAGATACGCAGTATTTT
J gene: TRBJ2-3; clone size: NA; V gene: TRBV12-3/TRBV12-4; D gene: NA; CDR3 protein: CASYMGAGRADTQYF; CDR3 DNA: TGTGCCAGCTATATGGGAGCGGGTAGGGCAGATACGCAGTATTTT
J gene: TRBJ2-1; clone size: NA; V gene: TRBV9; D gene: TRBD2; CDR3 protein: CASSVALAGYAGNNEQFF; CDR3 DNA: TGTGCCAGCAGCGTAGCGCTAGCGGGGTACGCGGGGAACAATGAGCAGTTCTTC
J gene: TRBJ2-7; clone size: few; V gene: TRBV28; D gene: NA; CDR3 protein: CASSFRGTEGDEQYF; CDR3 DNA: TGTGCCAGCAGTTTTCGGGGGACAGAGGGCGACGAGCAGTACTTC
J gene: TRBJ2-3; clone size: NA; V gene: TRBV25-1; D gene: NA; CDR3 protein: CASSDFRTTDTQYF; CDR3 DNA: TGTGCCAGCAGTGATTTCAGGACCACGGATACGCAGTATTTT
J gene: TRBJ2-7; clone size: NA; V gene: TRBV25-1; D gene: NA; CDR3 protein: CASSEWYGTTMGEQYF; CDR3 DNA: TGTGCCAGCAGTGAATGGTATGGGACAACGATGGGGGAGCAGTACTTC
J gene: TRBJ1-2; clone size: few; V gene: TRBV7-9; D gene: NA; CDR3 protein: CASSPGNIGGYTF; CDR3 DNA: TGTGCCAGCAGCCCAGGCAACATAGGTGGCTACACCTTC
J gene: TRBJ2-7; clone size: NA; V gene: TRBV27; D gene: NA; CDR3 protein: CASIDNQGSYEQYF; CDR3 DNA: TGTGCCAGCATCGACAATCAGGGTTCCTACGAGCAGTACTTC
J gene: TRBJ1-5; clone size: few; V gene: TRBV4-1; D gene: TRBD1; CDR3 protein: CASSQAAGTGGQPQHF; CDR3 DNA: TGCGCCAGCAGCCAAGCAGCAGGGACAGGGGGCCAGCCCCAGCATTTT
J gene: TRBJ2-1; clone size: few; V gene: TRBV11-2; D gene: NA; CDR3 protein: CASRGPNGAAMGNEQFF; CDR3 DNA: TGTGCCAGCCGCGGGCCGAATGGAGCGGCCATGGGCAATGAGCAGTTCTTC